This T cell receptor (beta chain) comes out of a study of response to subunit inactivated influenza vaccine. Study observations and caveats: Authors suggested each seasonal flu vaccination may recruit only limited numbers of new T cells.

Worth noting for this clonotype: Its antigen remains unidentified.

TCRdb reprocessed the RT-PCR reads via MiXCR and lists one record per CDR3 protein. The data contain 500,000 or so distinct CDR3 sequences, roughly 11% of them seen just once; the ten biggest clones take up about 12%. This CDR3 region has 14 residues. Germline V gives CDR1 KGHSY, CDR2 FQNENV. V dropped 3 bases and J dropped 8 bases, with 14 bases sitting between them. This material consisted of PBMCs from blood, taken about 40 days after vaccination. V gene TRBV16 combines with J gene TRBJ1-3; no reliable D call. This TCR came from a man aged 45 to 65 who received an inactivated influenza vaccine. The CDR3 reads CASSQAQIRDTIYF. As DNA, the CDR3 is TGTGCCAGCAGCCAGGCGCAAATTCGAGACACCATATATTTT.